These 23 T cell receptor beta chains were all obtained from the same sample, sequenced in a study of OX40 agonist ivuxolimab in advanced cancers. Generated by immunoSEQ multiplex PCR, the TCRdb table keeps only in-frame clones and is missing some. This table holds tens of thousands of clones, approximately 80% found once. The source was CD4+ or CD8+ T cells sorted from blood, collected in a trial of the OX40 agonist ivuxolimab. The source of these receptors is an adult with an advanced solid tumor such as melanoma, head and neck, liver or kidney cancer.

The rearrangement joins TRBV2 to TRBJ1-5; unclear D gene. The CDR3 extends over 14 amino acids. Germline CDR1 is SNHLY and CDR2 is FYNNEI. Between the trimmed V and J ends, which lost 1 base and 0 bases, there was a span of 4 bases. CDR3 nucleotide sequence: TGTGCCAGCAGTGAAGGGGCTAGCAATCAGCCCCAGCATTTT. Its translation: CASSEGASNQPQHF.

This rearrangement joins TRBV4-1 to TRBJ2-7; D call uncertain. Between the trimmed V and J ends, which lost 4 bases and 4 bases, there was a span of 8 bases. Germline V CDR1 and CDR2: MGHRA, YSYEKL. The CDR3 totals 12 residues. The CDR3 protein is CASSPDGYEQYF. The CDR3 DNA is TGCGCCAGCAGCCCCGATGGTTACGAGCAGTACTTC.

The chain joins TRBV19 to TRBJ2-3; D unresolved. The V end was cut by 2 bases, the J end by 6 bases, with 9 bases between. CDR1 is LNHDA and CDR2 is SQIVND in the germline V gene (reference sequence). The CDR3 extends over 13 amino acids. The chain's CDR3 is CASSINYGDTQYF. The DNA of the CDR3 is TGTGCCAGTAGTATAAACTACGGGGATACGCAGTATTTT. Variable domain in full (rest from reference TRBV19 and TRBJ2-3): DGGITQSPKYLFRKEGQNVTLSCEQNLNHDAMYWYRQDPGQGLRLIYYSQIVNDFQKGDIAEGYSVSREKKESFPLTVTSAQKNPTAFYLCASSINYGDTQYFGPGTRLTVL.

This clone has only a few counts. This chain connects TRBV18 to TRBJ2-2, with D possibly being TRBD2 (5 bases). The CDR3 runs to 16 residues. Germline V gene data show CDR1 as KGHSH and CDR2 as LQKENI. Trimming took 3 bases from V and 1 from J, leaving 12 bases between them. The CDR3, as DNA: TGTGCCAGCTCACCCCCGGGGATGGGGAACACCGGGGAGCTGTTTTTT. It is translated as CASSPPGMGNTGELFF.

The rearrangement uses TRBV5-4 and TRBJ1-2, with D unclear. The V end was cut by 0 bases, the J end by 0 bases, with 6 bases between. The CDR3 has 14 amino acids. CDR1 is SGHNT, CDR2 YYREEE, per germline (reference sequence). The CDR3 sequence: CASSLDLSNYGYTF. In DNA form, the CDR3 reads TGTGCCAGCAGCTTGGACTTATCTAACTATGGCTACACCTTC.

This sequence joins TRBV7-8 and TRBJ1-4, with 11 nucleotides matching TRBD1. The CDR3 totals 16 residues. Germline CDR1 SGHVS, CDR2 FQNEAQ. V lost 1 base to trimming and J lost 8 bases; unmatched junction nucleotides: 6. CDR3 nucleotide sequence: TGTGCCAGCAGCTTAGGGTGGACAGGGGGCGGAGAAAAACTGTTTTTT. Amino acid sequence: CASSLGWTGGGEKLFF.

The gene calls are TRBV30 and TRBJ1-1; D gene uncertain. CDR3 size: 12 residues. Trimming left V 0 bases short and J 5 bases short, with 7 bases between. Germline V gene lookup returns CDR1 GTSNPN and CDR2 SVGIG (reference sequence). CDR3 sequence: CAWSVLGTEAFF. The CDR3 bases are TGTGCCTGGAGTGTATTGGGAACTGAAGCTTTCTTT.

CDR3 region: CASSLGGSGTYEQYF. The CDR3 coding sequence is TGCGCCAGCAGCCTTGGGGGGAGCGGGACCTACGAGCAGTACTTC. The V and J genes are TRBV4-1 and TRBJ2-7; the match to TRBD2 covers 7 bases. CDR1 and CDR2 from the germline V gene are MGHRA and YSYEKL. This CDR3 spans 15 amino acids. Trimming at V came to 4 bases and at J to 2 bases, leaving 8 bases not matched to a gene.

The V gene is TRBV28, the J gene TRBJ2-5; D may correspond to TRBD1 or TRBD2 (6 bases each). V shed 7 bases and J shed 5 bases, with 17 bases lying between them. This CDR3 spans 14 amino acids. Germline V gives CDR1 MDHEN, CDR2 SYDVKM. In nucleotides, the CDR3 is TGTGCCAGCACCCCAGTGGGGGGCGGGGAGACCCAGTACTTC. Translated, it gives CASTPVGGGETQYF.

Written as DNA, the CDR3 is TGTGCCAGCAGTTTAGTATACAATGAGCAGTTCTTC. Protein sequence: CASSLVYNEQFF. The rearrangement uses TRBV28 and TRBJ2-1; no reliable D call. V was pared by 2 bases and J by 4 bases, with 3 bases between. The germline gives CDR1 MDHEN, CDR2 SYDVKM. The CDR3 consists of 12 residues.

The genes are TRBV30 and TRBJ2-2; D is possibly TRBD1 or TRBD2 (6 bases each). Trimming removed 2 bases at V and 5 bases at J, with 12 bases between. Germline V gene sequence: CDR1 GTSNPN, CDR2 SVGIG (reference sequence). The CDR3 is made up of 14 amino acids. CDR3 residues: CAWSSGAETGELFF. The CDR3 nucleotides read TGTGCCTGGAGTTCGGGGGCGGAAACCGGGGAGCTGTTTTTT. The full variable domain, with the rest looked up from reference TRBV30 and TRBJ2-2, is SQTIHQWPATLVQPVGSPLSLECTVEGTSNPNLYWYRQAAGRGLQLLFYSVGIGQISSEVPQNLSASRPQDRQFILSSKKLLLSDSGFYLCAWSSGAETGELFFGEGSRLTVL.

This chain uses TRBV4-1 with TRBJ2-7; 11 bases agree with TRBD1. The length of the CDR3 is 15 residues. The junction had 1 base not matched to a gene; V was cut back by 0 bases and J by 3 bases. The germline CDR1 and CDR2 sequences are MGHRA and YSYEKL. The CDR3 DNA reads as TGCGCCAGCAGCCAAGAGGGGACAGGGGGCTACGAGCAGTACTTC. Translation: CASSQEGTGGYEQYF.

The gene calls are TRBV6-5 and TRBJ2-7; 7 bases align to TRBD1. The CDR3 extends over 15 amino acids. V was clipped by 1 base and J by 5 bases; unmatched bases: 8. CDR1 MNHEY and CDR2 SVGAGI come from the germline V gene. CDR3 protein: CASSYFTGVDHEQYF. CDR3 nucleotides: TGTGCCAGCAGTTACTTTACAGGGGTTGACCACGAGCAGTACTTC.

The V and J genes are TRBV6-1 and TRBJ2-6, with D perhaps matching TRBD1 (6 bases). The V end was cut by 4 bases, the J end by 0 bases, with 10 bases between. The CDR3 consists of 16 residues. Germline V gene data show CDR1 as MNHNS and CDR2 as SASEGT. The CDR3 nucleotides read TGTGCCAGCAGTGTATCGGACAGCTCTGGGGCCAACGTCCTGACTTTC. This sequence encodes CASSVSDSSGANVLTF.

The rearrangement links TRBV6-6 to TRBJ2-1; the D gene is possibly TRBD2 (5 bases). This CDR3 contains 14 residues. In germline, CDR1 is MNHNY, CDR2 SVGAGI (reference sequence). Trimming removed 0 bases from V and 2 bases from J, with 5 bases in between. CDR3: CASSYSTTYNEQFF. The DNA for the CDR3 is TGTGCCAGCAGTTACTCGACTACCTACAATGAGCAGTTCTTC.

The V gene is TRBV15, the J gene TRBJ2-7; the match to TRBD1 covers 10 bases. Looked up from germline, CDR1 is LNHNV and CDR2 is YYDKDF (reference sequence). This CDR3 has 15 residues. V shed 1 base, J shed 3 bases, and the junction held 3 bases outside the gene matches. This chain's CDR3 is CATSRVTGGIYEQYF. The CDR3, as DNA: TGTGCCACCAGCAGAGTGACAGGGGGCATCTACGAGCAGTACTTC.

With respect to this clone: This specimen includes other DNA sequences encoding the same CDR3. The chain combines TRBV9 with TRBJ2-7; 8 bases fit TRBD1. V lost 0 bases to trimming and J lost 0 bases; unmatched junction nucleotides: 5. Germline values: CDR1 SGDLS, CDR2 YYNGEE. This CDR3 is 16 amino acids long. The CDR3 sequence is CASSVGGTGLSYEQYF. DNA of the CDR3: TGTGCCAGCAGCGTAGGAGGGACAGGTCTCTCCTACGAGCAGTACTTC.

This clone was seen once. The chain is built from TRBV27 and TRBJ1-2; 8 nucleotides match TRBD1. This CDR3 spans 14 amino acids. Germline-derived CDR1 and CDR2 are MNHEY and SMNVEV (reference sequence). Unmatched junction bases numbered 11, after V lost 7 bases and J lost 7 bases. This CDR3 reads CASTFAAGGGGYTF. The CDR3, as DNA: TGTGCCAGCACCTTCGCGGCAGGGGGCGGTGGCTACACCTTC.

This clone was recorded a few times. The genes are TRBV6-4 and TRBJ2-1; 9 bases match TRBD2. Germline trimming cut 3 bases from V and 5 bases from J; bases unmatched to any gene: 5. Per germline, CDR1 MRHNA and CDR2 SNTAGT. The CDR3 totals 15 residues. The DNA for the CDR3 is TGTGCCAGCAGTGAGAGGACTAGCGCCCACAATGAGCAGTTCTTC. It translates to CASSERTSAHNEQFF.

The V call is TRBV6-6, the J call TRBJ1-2; D gene unclear. CDR3 length: 13 amino acids. In germline, CDR1 is MNHNY, CDR2 SVGAGI (reference sequence). V shed 4 bases and J shed 2 bases, with 8 bases lying between them. The CDR3 is CASSSHPNYGYTF. CDR3 nucleotides: TGTGCCAGCAGTTCCCACCCCAACTATGGCTACACCTTC.

The chain recombines TRBV27 with TRBJ1-2; 10 bases are shared with TRBD1. With 6 bases clipped from V and 4 bases from J, the junction kept 11 bases outside the gene matches. The CDR3 is made up of 16 amino acids. In germline, CDR1 is MNHEY, CDR2 SMNVEV (reference sequence). The CDR3 coding sequence is TGTGCCAGCAGCCCGACGGGGGACAGGGGACCCTATGGCTACACCTTC. Translated, it gives CASSPTGDRGPYGYTF.

This chain connects TRBV21-1 to TRBJ2-2; the table's TRBD2 call for D was not verified on the DNA. TRBV21-1 is marked as a pseudogene. The CDR3 is 14 residues long. In DNA, the CDR3 is TGTGCCAGCAGTCTCGGACTATTCCCCGGGGAGCTGTTTTTT. It codes for CASSLGLFPGELFF.

The rearrangement joins TRBV6-5 to TRBJ2-7, with 8 nucleotides matching TRBD2. The CDR3 has 15 amino acids. V lost 0 bases, J lost 3 bases, and 4 bases stayed unmatched. CDR1 is MNHEY, CDR2 SVGAGI, per germline. This CDR3 reads CASSYSGTSLYEQYF. In nucleotides, the CDR3 is TGTGCCAGCAGTTACTCCGGGACTAGTCTCTACGAGCAGTACTTC.